The TCR beta chain described here comes from a study of cytomegalovirus exposure and HLA in healthy donors. Primers: 60 Vbeta forward and 13 Jbeta reverse. Method: immunoSEQ multiplex PCR; TCRdb's copy keeps in-frame clones and lacks some. Of about 130,000 clones listed, roughly 82% were seen once; the top ten hold around 11%. Study conclusions and caveats: It was in a later analysis that TCR association rates were seen to vary by HLA locus, highest for DRB1 and lowest for HLA-C. Later genetic work tied a missense DCLRE1C variant to beta-chain V and J trimming.

Though probably carrying unrecorded immune exposures, donors were nominally healthy at sampling. In its sample, this clone was seen once. What it binds is not known. The V gene's germline CDR1 is MNHEY and CDR2 SVGAGI. The CDR3 is made up of 13 amino acids. V lost 3 bases to trimming and J lost 11 bases, with 14 bases between them. The V call is TRBV6-5, the J call TRBJ1-5; D is perhaps TRBD1 (5 bases). This receptor was identified in a male donor in good health and CMV-seropositive. The sample was PBMCs. CDR3 loop: CASSYDSNRSQHF. CDR3 DNA sequence: TGTGCCAGCAGTTATGACAGTAATCGGTCCCAGCATTTT.